Below are 13 T cell receptor beta chains sequenced from a single sample in a study of blood T cell repertoires in COVID-19. Clones were sequenced by immunoSEQ multiplex PCR, and TCRdb holds only the in-frame ones, with some missing. The profile shows 150,000 to 200,000 clones, 88% of them singletons. Sequencing was done on a sample of PBMCs or T cells enriched from blood (not recorded which). The receptors derive from a woman between 18 and 30 years old who had recovered from COVID-19.

The CDR3 DNA reads TGTGCCAGCAGTTCTCACGGGACAGGCACAGATACGCAGTATTTT. Protein product: CASSSHGTGTDTQYF. The genes are TRBV27 and TRBJ2-3, with TRBD1 identical over 7 bases. This CDR3 has 15 residues. With V trimmed by 4 bases and J by 1 base, 5 bases remained unmatched. CDR1 is MNHEY, CDR2 SMNVEV, per germline (reference sequence).

The CDR3 nucleotides read TGTGCCAGCAGGCTCCCCGGGACAGGGGTGGATGGCTACACCTTC. This gives the protein CASRLPGTGVDGYTF. This sequence joins TRBV9 and TRBJ1-2; 10 bases line up with TRBD1. This CDR3 is 15 amino acids long. Germline CDR1 reads SGDLS; CDR2 reads YYNGEE. V gave up 5 bases and J gave up 6 bases; unmatched junction bases: 10.

As concerns this clone: Mismatch with germline at one junction end may stem from a read error. In nucleotides, the CDR3 is TGTGCCTGGAGCGTAGGAGGGGTATGGGTTTTT. Its protein is CAWSVGGVWVF. V is TRBV30 and J is TRBJ1-4; D may be TRBD1 (5 bases). CDR3 size: 11 residues. Germline V gene data show CDR1 as GTSNPN and CDR2 as SVGIG (reference sequence).

CDR3 DNA: TGCGCCAGCAGCCAAGCCAGAACCGGGGGTATTCGTGAAAAACTGTTTTTT. Translating it yields CASSQARTGGIREKLFF. V gene TRBV4-3 combines with J gene TRBJ1-4, with TRBD1 as a possible D gene (5 bases). Between the trimmed V and J ends, which lost 1 base and 7 bases, there was a span of 19 bases. Germline V gives CDR1 LGHNA, CDR2 YSLEER. The CDR3 length is 17 residues.

The J gene is TRBJ2-5, the V gene TRBV4-2; TRBD2 matches 9 bases. J was trimmed by 1 base and V by 1 base; bases with no gene match: 4. Germline values: CDR1 LGHNA, CDR2 YNFKEQ. There are 16 residues in the CDR3. This CDR3 reads CASSQGETSGQETQYF. The CDR3 region has the DNA TGTGCCAGCAGCCAAGGCGAGACTAGCGGCCAAGAGACCCAGTACTTC.

The chain uses TRBV28 and TRBJ1-4; tentative D call: TRBD1 (5 bases). V lost 5 bases and J lost 10, with 20 bases in between. This CDR3 comprises 15 residues. Germline V CDR1 and CDR2: MDHEN, SYDVKM. CDR3 region: CASSPWATELGKLFF. In nucleotides, the CDR3 is TGTGCCAGCAGTCCTTGGGCGACAGAGCTGGGAAAACTGTTTTTT.

V usage is TRBV29-1 and J usage is TRBJ2-1; 7 bases align to TRBD1. The germline gives CDR1 SQVTM, CDR2 ANQGSEA. With V trimmed by 4 bases and J by 7 bases, 4 bases remained unmatched. This CDR3 spans 12 amino acids. DNA for the CDR3: TGCAGCGTTGCGATGACAGGGAATGAGCAGTTCTTC. It yields the protein CSVAMTGNEQFF.

This clone was found a few times. The V and J genes are TRBV19 and TRBJ1-1; D may be TRBD1 (6 bases). This CDR3 contains 14 residues. V lost 3 bases, J lost 1 base, and 9 bases lay in between. Germline V gene data show CDR1 as LNHDA and CDR2 as SQIVND (reference sequence). CDR3 nucleotide sequence: TGTGCCAGTAGTATTGGACAGAAGAACACTGAAGCTTTCTTT. The encoded protein is CASSIGQKNTEAFF. Based on the CDR3 plus reference TRBV19 and TRBJ1-1, the full variable domain is DGGITQSPKYLFRKEGQNVTLSCEQNLNHDAMYWYRQDPGQGLRLIYYSQIVNDFQKGDIAEGYSVSREKKESFPLTVTSAQKNPTAFYLCASSIGQKNTEAFFGQGTRLTVV.

This clone came up many times. The chain combines TRBV6-4 with TRBJ2-3; TRBD2 agrees at 9 bases. V lost 5 bases, J lost 5 bases, and 8 bases stayed unmatched. The CDR3 is 15 amino acids. Germline V gene data show CDR1 as MRHNA and CDR2 as SNTAGT. CDR3 in amino acids: CASSLSGSGGDTQYF. The DNA of the CDR3 is TGTGCCAGCAGTCTTAGCGGGAGCGGTGGAGATACGCAGTATTTT.

J is TRBJ2-7 and V is TRBV30; TRBD2 matches 10 bases. This CDR3 comprises 12 residues. Germline lookup yields CDR1 GTSNPN and CDR2 SVGIG (reference sequence). The junction had 1 base not matched to a gene; V was cut back by 2 bases and J by 6 bases. The CDR3 reads CAWSPSGGEQYF. CDR3 DNA: TGTGCCTGGAGTCCTAGCGGGGGCGAGCAGTACTTC.

The V and J genes are TRBV5-1 and TRBJ2-1; D perhaps matches TRBD2 (6 bases). V was clipped by 0 bases and J by 0 bases, with 10 bases between them. The CDR3 runs to 16 residues. CDR1 SGHRS and CDR2 YFSETQ come from the germline V gene. The CDR3 DNA sequence: TGCGCCAGCAGCTTGGCCCGGGGGAGCTCCTACAATGAGCAGTTCTTC. It specifies CASSLARGSSYNEQFF.

The V call is TRBV5-8, the J call TRBJ1-5, with D possibly TRBD1 on 5 matching bases. Germline CDR1 SGHTS, CDR2 YDEGEE. The CDR3 loop spans 12 amino acids. V shed 2 bases and J shed 5 bases, with 5 bases lying between them. The CDR3 nucleotides read TGTGCCAGCAGCTTCAGGGATCAGCCCCAGCATTTT. It is translated as CASSFRDQPQHF.

This chain connects TRBV28 to TRBJ2-1; 10 nucleotides agree with TRBD2. Per germline, CDR1 MDHEN and CDR2 SYDVKM. This CDR3 has 15 amino acids. After removal of 2 bases from V and 6 bases from J, the junction contained 4 bases not matched to a gene. In nucleotides, the CDR3 is TGTGCCAGCAGTTTACTAGCGGGAGAAGGCAATGAGCAGTTCTTC. Translating it yields CASSLLAGEGNEQFF. Full variable domain (missing parts from reference TRBV28 and TRBJ2-1): DVKVTQSSRYLVKRTGEKVFLECVQDMDHENMFWYRQDPGLGLRLIYFSYDVKMKEKGDIPEGYSVSREKKERFSLILESASTNQTSMYLCASSLLAGEGNEQFFGPGTRLTVL.